This TCR beta chain originates from a study of T cell changes during pregnancy in multiple sclerosis (dated by TCRdb to the late 2010s). About the full investigation: In women with multiple sclerosis, the researchers looked at how the T cell repertoire shifted as pregnancy progressed.

Library method: the immunoSEQ multiplex PCR assay. The table comes from immuneACCESS by way of TCRdb, which keeps in-frame sequences with V and J called. Part of the clones is missing from these tables; in studies checked, under half for an unresolved V gene and the rest for unknown reasons. The sample records around 40,000 clones, approximately 90% of which are singletons. The ten top clones hold 0.45% to 0.65% of the sample. CDR1 LNHDA and CDR2 SQIVND were looked up in the germline V gene (reference sequence). Taken from cysteine to phenylalanine, the CDR3 has 16 residues. Only the CDR3 part of the read is kept: 48 bases, read in frame from the first base. At the junction V is shortened by 4 bases and J by 2 bases; bases outside the gene matches: 7. Only one count was recorded for this clone. Its antigen is unknown. No base qualities exist here, and no much larger clone lies one base off it.

The sequence was obtained from a female donor with multiple sclerosis, enrolled in a pregnancy study. The chain couples TRBV19 to TRBJ2-7; the junction holds 11 bases that match TRBD2. The specimen was CD4+ T cells from peripheral blood mononuclear cells, collected before pregnancy. This receptor has the CDR3 CASSRYSSGGTYEQYF. The DNA is TGTGCCAGTAGTAGGTACTCTAGCGGGGGGACCTACGAGCAGTACTTC.